This is a list of T cell receptor beta chains from one sample in a study of blood T cell repertoires in COVID-19. TCRdb keeps only in-frame clones here, not all; method: immunoSEQ multiplex PCR. This repertoire shows approximately 150,000 clones, around 89% found once; its top ten account for more than 2%. Sequencing was done on a sample of peripheral blood. These receptors were obtained from a man between 45 and 60 years old who had recovered from COVID-19. The CDR3 runs from the conserved cysteine through the conserved F or W. D genes are given only for firm matches. Not every row has a clone size; where given, it reads once, few, many or a size class.

abundance,v_gene,len,j_gene,d_gene,CDR3nt,CDR3aa
NA,TRBV6-2/TRBV6-3,15,TRBJ2-3,NA,TGTGCCAGCAGTTACCGACTAGGACGGACAGATACGCAGTATTTT,CASSYRLGRTDTQYF
NA,TRBV7-6,15,TRBJ2-5,NA,TGTGCCAGCAGCTTATTCCTTACAGAGCAAGAGACCCAGTACTTC,CASSLFLTEQETQYF
NA,TRBV6-6,16,TRBJ1-4,NA,TGTGCCAGCAGTTACCGTCCGACAGGCCCTAATGAAAAACTGTTTTTT,CASSYRPTGPNEKLFF
NA,TRBV27,15,TRBJ1-4,TRBD1,TGTGCCAGCAGCGACAGGGGGCTGACTAATGAAAAACTGTTTTTT,CASSDRGLTNEKLFF
NA,TRBV10-3,16,TRBJ2-1,TRBD1,TGTGCCATCAGTGGGGGACAGGCGGCCTCCTACAATGAGCAGTTCTTC,CAISGGQAASYNEQFF
NA,TRBV7-3,17,TRBJ2-2,NA,TGTGCCGAAATCCTAAGGCCAGGGCCCCCCAACACCGGGGAGCTGTTTTTT,CAEILRPGPPNTGELFF
NA,TRBV5-6,15,TRBJ2-3,NA,TGTGCCAGCAGCTTCCGCTCGGGAAGCACAGATACGCAGTATTTT,CASSFRSGSTDTQYF
NA,TRBV15,17,TRBJ1-5,TRBD1,TGTGCCACCAGCAGAGGGGCAATGACAGGGCCCCTCCGCACCCAGCATTTT,CATSRGAMTGPLRTQHF
NA,TRBV15,13,TRBJ1-4,NA,TGTGCCACCAGTACAGGATCGGGTGAAAAACTGTTTTTT,CATSTGSGEKLFF
NA,TRBV30,15,TRBJ2-5,NA,TGTGCCTGGAGTGTACTTGTGGGAGGAGGAGAGACCCAGTACTTC,CAWSVLVGGGETQYF
NA,TRBV2,12,TRBJ2-7,NA,TGTGCCAGCGCCGTGGGGCCCTACGAGCAGTACTTC,CASAVGPYEQYF
NA,TRBV6-2/TRBV6-3,16,TRBJ2-2,NA,TGTGCCAGCAGTTACCCAGGGTTGGTGGACACCGGGGAGCTGTTTTTT,CASSYPGLVDTGELFF
NA,TRBV2,13,TRBJ2-7,TRBD1,TGTGCCAGCAGGGGAACAGGGGTCAACGAGCAGTACTTC,CASRGTGVNEQYF
NA,TRBV25-1,13,TRBJ1-2,NA,TGTGCCAGCAGTGGGCAGGGATCCTATGGCTACACCTTC,CASSGQGSYGYTF
NA,TRBV11-1,14,TRBJ1-4,TRBD1,TGTGCCAGCAGCTTAGCCCAGGGGGCCGGGAGACTGTTTTTT,CASSLAQGAGRLFF
few,TRBV27,14,TRBJ2-3,TRBD2,TGTGCCAGCAGCCTGGCGGCTAGCGGGAGTACGCAGTATTTT,CASSLAASGSTQYF
NA,TRBV6-2/TRBV6-3,12,TRBJ2-1,NA,TGTGCCAGCAGTTCGTCCCGGGATGAGCAGTTCTTC,CASSSSRDEQFF
NA,TRBV28,16,TRBJ2-1,TRBD1,TGTGCCAGCAGACCCACAGGGGGCCGAGGGGACAATGAGCAGTTCTTC,CASRPTGGRGDNEQFF
once,TRBV5-6,18,TRBJ2-6,TRBD1,TGTGCCAGCAGAGCGCCGGGACAGGGGGCAAGTGGGGCCAACGTCCTGACTTTC,CASRAPGQGASGANVLTF
NA,TRBV7-2,14,TRBJ2-7,NA,TGTGCCAGCAGCTTTATTCAGGGCCCCTACGAGCAGTACTTC,CASSFIQGPYEQYF
NA,TRBV27,15,TRBJ2-3,TRBD2,TGTGCCAGCAGTCGGACTAGCGGGAGGTCAGATACGCAGTATTTT,CASSRTSGRSDTQYF
NA,TRBV3-1/TRBV3-2,14,TRBJ1-5,TRBD1,TGTGCCAGCAGCCTGGGACAGATCCATCAGCCCCAGCATTTT,CASSLGQIHQPQHF
NA,TRBV9,15,TRBJ1-5,TRBD1,TGTGCCAGCAGCCCAGGGGGACTTAGCAATCAGCCCCAGCATTTT,CASSPGGLSNQPQHF
NA,TRBV28,12,TRBJ1-1,NA,TGTGCCAGCATCCGACAGGCCACTGAAGCTTTCTTT,CASIRQATEAFF
NA,TRBV6-5,15,TRBJ2-3,NA,TGTGCCAGCAGTTACGGGGGGGCTAGCACAGATACGCAGTATTTT,CASSYGGASTDTQYF